This TCR beta chain was recorded in a study of shared clonotypes between healthy human individuals. Generated by immunoSEQ multiplex PCR, the TCRdb table keeps only in-frame clones and is missing some. The sample consists of roughly 2.2 million clones, 80% to 95% of them appearing once. CD4+ cells underwent separation, giving CD45RA+ naive and CD45RA-negative memory subsets. Germline values: CDR1 MNHEY, CDR2 SMNVEV (reference sequence). The CDR3 is made up of 13 amino acids. V was clipped by 3 bases and J by 4 bases, with 8 bases between them. Sequenced input: naive CD4+ T cells from PBMCs. The sample's subset: CD45RA+ positively selected. The V call is TRBV27, the J call TRBJ2-3, with D possibly called TRBD1 or TRBD2 (5 bases each). The clonotype originates from a man younger than 30 in good health. Some clones in this sample may be carry-over from other donors' samples. CDR3 region: CASSFRGADTQYF. The CDR3 coding sequence is TGTGCCAGCAGTTTCCGAGGGGCAGATACGCAGTATTTT.